This TCR beta chain appears in the sequencing data of a study of T cells in narcolepsy. TCRdb's copy holds only in-frame clones and misses some; the assay was immunoSEQ multiplex PCR. Counted here are about 27,000 clones, 84% occurring once; the ten biggest clones make up approximately 1.4%. Looked up from germline, CDR1 is SGHDN and CDR2 is FVKESK. V dropped 1 base and J dropped 2 bases, with 13 bases sitting between them. The CDR3 contains 16 residues. The rearrangement joins TRBV14 to TRBJ2-3, with TRBD2 as a possible D gene (6 bases). The sample was CD45RA- memory CD4+ T cells from PBMCs. This clonotype originated in a human donor with narcolepsy. CDR3 nucleotides: TGTGCCAGCAGCCAAGGGCGGGGCACCTACACAGATACGCAGTATTTT. Its protein product is CASSQGRGTYTDTQYF.